These T cell receptor beta chains were read from a single sample in a study of cytomegalovirus exposure and HLA in healthy donors. Profiling relied on immunoSEQ multiplex PCR, and the TCRdb table lists in-frame clones only, not all of them. The table lists fewer than 250,000 clones, approximately 70% of them singletons, with less than 2% in the top ten. Specimen: PBMCs. The receptor source for this set is a woman younger than 45 in good health and CMV-seronegative. Each CDR3 is given with its conserved first and last residue. A D gene is named only where the DNA matches it firmly. Only part of the rows carry a size: once, few, many, or a class if the clone is expanded.

clone_size: once
d_call: TRBD2
v_call: TRBV7-9
j_call: TRBJ2-3
cdr3_length: 16
cdr3_nt: TGTTCCAGCATCCACTCGGGGGGGCTGGGCACAGATACGCAGTATTTT
cdr3_aa: CSSIHSGGLGTDTQYF

clone_size: few
d_call: .
v_call: TRBV4-2
j_call: TRBJ1-1
cdr3_length: 12
cdr3_nt: TGTGCCAGCAGCCAAGTAGACACTGAAGCTTTCTTT
cdr3_aa: CASSQVDTEAFF

clone_size: .
d_call: .
v_call: TRBV5-4
j_call: TRBJ1-2
cdr3_length: 12
cdr3_nt: TGTGCCAGCAGCCTAGGGGGCTATGGCTACACCTTC
cdr3_aa: CASSLGGYGYTF

clone_size: .
d_call: TRBD1
v_call: TRBV6-5
j_call: TRBJ2-3
cdr3_length: 15
cdr3_nt: TGTGCCAGCAGTCAGGACAGGGTGGGGACAGATACGCAGTATTTT
cdr3_aa: CASSQDRVGTDTQYF

clone_size: .
d_call: .
v_call: TRBV9
j_call: TRBJ1-6
cdr3_length: 15
cdr3_nt: TGTGCCAGCAGCGTAGGGCCAGGGGAGAATTCACCCCTCCACTTT
cdr3_aa: CASSVGPGENSPLHF

clone_size: .
d_call: .
v_call: TRBV5-6
j_call: TRBJ1-2
cdr3_length: 13
cdr3_nt: TGTGCCAGCAGCCGTGACAGGTTCTATGGCTACACCTTC
cdr3_aa: CASSRDRFYGYTF

clone_size: .
d_call: TRBD2
v_call: TRBV7-3
j_call: TRBJ2-2
cdr3_length: 16
cdr3_nt: TGTGCCAGCAGCCCCCGGGGGGGGCTGAACACCGGGGAGCTGTTTTTT
cdr3_aa: CASSPRGGLNTGELFF

clone_size: few
d_call: TRBD2
v_call: TRBV5-4
j_call: TRBJ2-7
cdr3_length: 15
cdr3_nt: TGTGCCAGCATCGACACTAGCGGGGGATCGGTCGAGCAGTACTTC
cdr3_aa: CASIDTSGGSVEQYF

clone_size: once
d_call: TRBD1
v_call: TRBV2
j_call: TRBJ1-2
cdr3_length: 13
cdr3_nt: TGTGCCAGCAGTCCCGGGACAGACTATGGCTACACCTTC
cdr3_aa: CASSPGTDYGYTF

clone_size: .
d_call: .
v_call: TRBV19
j_call: TRBJ1-3
cdr3_length: 17
cdr3_nt: TGTGCCAGTATGGGCAGACTAGGCTCAGGGTCTGGAAACACCATATATTTT
cdr3_aa: CASMGRLGSGSGNTIYF

clone_size: .
d_call: .
v_call: TRBV27
j_call: TRBJ1-4
cdr3_length: 13
cdr3_nt: TGTGCCAGCAGTCCGGGGATTAATGAAAAACTGTTTTTT
cdr3_aa: CASSPGINEKLFF

clone_size: .
d_call: .
v_call: TRBV6-1
j_call: TRBJ2-3
cdr3_length: 15
cdr3_nt: TGTGCCAGCAGCCCCAGAGGGACAAACACAGATACGCAGTATTTT
cdr3_aa: CASSPRGTNTDTQYF

clone_size: .
d_call: .
v_call: TRBV7-6
j_call: TRBJ2-5
cdr3_length: 14
cdr3_nt: TGTGCCAGCAGCTTACCAGGGGAGGGGGAGACCCAGTACTTC
cdr3_aa: CASSLPGEGETQYF

clone_size: .
d_call: .
v_call: TRBV7-9
j_call: TRBJ1-2
cdr3_length: 12
cdr3_nt: TGTGCCAGCAGCCCCCCCGGAGGGCGCTACACCTTC
cdr3_aa: CASSPPGGRYTF

clone_size: .
d_call: TRBD1
v_call: TRBV29-1
j_call: TRBJ1-1
cdr3_length: 11
cdr3_nt: TGCAGCGTTGCAGGGGGACCTGAAGCTTTCTTT
cdr3_aa: CSVAGGPEAFF

clone_size: few
d_call: TRBD1
v_call: TRBV18
j_call: TRBJ1-2
cdr3_length: 14
cdr3_nt: TGTGCCAGCTCACCGCAGGACAGGGGGTTCTACTACACCTTC
cdr3_aa: CASSPQDRGFYYTF

clone_size: .
d_call: TRBD1
v_call: TRBV2
j_call: TRBJ1-3
cdr3_length: 16
cdr3_nt: TGTGCCAGCAGTGTCCGGGACAGGGGGACTGGAAACACCATATATTTT
cdr3_aa: CASSVRDRGTGNTIYF

clone_size: .
d_call: TRBD1
v_call: TRBV2
j_call: TRBJ1-2
cdr3_length: 11
cdr3_nt: TGTGCCAGCAGTGGGACAGGCCGCAACACCTTC
cdr3_aa: CASSGTGRNTF

clone_size: .
d_call: TRBD2
v_call: TRBV9
j_call: TRBJ2-3
cdr3_length: 17
cdr3_nt: TGTGCCAGCAGCCCGAGACTAGCGGGAGACGTAGGAGATACGCAGTATTTT
cdr3_aa: CASSPRLAGDVGDTQYF

clone_size: .
d_call: TRBD1
v_call: TRBV6-1
j_call: TRBJ2-5
cdr3_length: 13
cdr3_nt: TGTGCCAGCAGTGGGACAGGGTGGGAGACCCAGTACTTC
cdr3_aa: CASSGTGWETQYF

clone_size: .
d_call: .
v_call: TRBV29-1
j_call: TRBJ1-1
cdr3_length: 13
cdr3_nt: TGCAGCGTTGAAGAGGGGGGTGACACTGAAGCTTTCTTT
cdr3_aa: CSVEEGGDTEAFF

clone_size: .
d_call: TRBD1
v_call: TRBV6-1
j_call: TRBJ1-5
cdr3_length: 13
cdr3_nt: TGTGCCAGCAGTCCTCAGGGGGGTCAGCCCCAGCATTTT
cdr3_aa: CASSPQGGQPQHF

clone_size: .
d_call: .
v_call: TRBV5-1
j_call: TRBJ2-7
cdr3_length: 13
cdr3_nt: TGCGCCAGCAGCTTCAGACAGGACCTCGAGCAGTACTTC
cdr3_aa: CASSFRQDLEQYF

clone_size: .
d_call: TRBD1
v_call: TRBV7-8
j_call: TRBJ1-6
cdr3_length: 15
cdr3_nt: TGTGCCACCGTAGCGACGACAGGGTATAATTCACCCCTCCACTTT
cdr3_aa: CATVATTGYNSPLHF

clone_size: .
d_call: .
v_call: TRBV19
j_call: TRBJ1-1
cdr3_length: 13
cdr3_nt: TGTGCCAGTAGTATCCTTGGAGACACTGAAGCTTTCTTT
cdr3_aa: CASSILGDTEAFF

clone_size: .
d_call: TRBD2
v_call: TRBV7-2
j_call: TRBJ2-3
cdr3_length: 17
cdr3_nt: TGTGCCAGCAGCTTCGGACATCTGGCGGGAGCTAAAGATACGCAGTATTTT
cdr3_aa: CASSFGHLAGAKDTQYF

clone_size: .
d_call: TRBD2
v_call: TRBV4-2
j_call: TRBJ2-2
cdr3_length: 17
cdr3_nt: TGTGCCAGCAGCCAAAACCCTAGCGGGAGGGCCACCGGGGAGCTGTTTTTT
cdr3_aa: CASSQNPSGRATGELFF

clone_size: few
d_call: .
v_call: TRBV9
j_call: TRBJ1-2
cdr3_length: 15
cdr3_nt: TGTGCCAGCAGCGCGGGACACATCAGAGGGTATGGCTACACCTTC
cdr3_aa: CASSAGHIRGYGYTF

clone_size: .
d_call: .
v_call: TRBV7-8
j_call: TRBJ1-1
cdr3_length: 13
cdr3_nt: TGTGCCAGCAGCCCGGGACAAAACACTGAAGCTTTCTTT
cdr3_aa: CASSPGQNTEAFF

clone_size: few
d_call: TRBD2
v_call: TRBV7-2
j_call: TRBJ2-1
cdr3_length: 16
cdr3_nt: TGTGCCAGCAGCCTCCTAGCGGGAGGTGTTAGGAATGAGCAGTTCTTC
cdr3_aa: CASSLLAGGVRNEQFF

clone_size: .
d_call: TRBD1
v_call: TRBV19
j_call: TRBJ1-1
cdr3_length: 17
cdr3_nt: TGTGCCAGTAGTCCGGACAGGGGATATGGATTGAACACTGAAGCTTTCTTT
cdr3_aa: CASSPDRGYGLNTEAFF

clone_size: .
d_call: TRBD1
v_call: TRBV7-9
j_call: TRBJ2-1
cdr3_length: 14
cdr3_nt: TGTGCCAGCAGCTTAACGGACGGACAGGGTGAGCAGTTCTTC
cdr3_aa: CASSLTDGQGEQFF

clone_size: .
d_call: .
v_call: TRBV7-8
j_call: TRBJ1-1
cdr3_length: 14
cdr3_nt: TGTGCCAGCAGCCCTAGTCGGGGGAACACTGAAGCTTTCTTT
cdr3_aa: CASSPSRGNTEAFF

clone_size: .
d_call: .
v_call: TRBV30
j_call: TRBJ2-2
cdr3_length: 13
cdr3_nt: TGTGCCTGGAGTGAGGCGGTAACCGGGGAGCTGTTTTTT
cdr3_aa: CAWSEAVTGELFF

clone_size: .
d_call: .
v_call: TRBV6-8
j_call: TRBJ1-5
cdr3_length: 14
cdr3_nt: TGTGCCAGCCCAAATGACCAGGCATATCAGCCCCAGCATTTT
cdr3_aa: CASPNDQAYQPQHF

clone_size: .
d_call: .
v_call: TRBV19
j_call: TRBJ1-5
cdr3_length: 15
cdr3_nt: TGTGCCAGTAGTATAGATCTATTACGTAATCAGCCCCAGCATTTT
cdr3_aa: CASSIDLLRNQPQHF

clone_size: .
d_call: TRBD2
v_call: TRBV6-5
j_call: TRBJ2-7
cdr3_length: 14
cdr3_nt: TGTGCCAGCAGCAGCGGGGGGTCTTCCTACGAGCAGTACTTC
cdr3_aa: CASSSGGSSYEQYF

clone_size: .
d_call: .
v_call: TRBV7-9
j_call: TRBJ2-3
cdr3_length: 15
cdr3_nt: TGTGCCAGCAGCTTAACGGGAGCAGGCACAGATACGCAGTATTTT
cdr3_aa: CASSLTGAGTDTQYF

clone_size: few
d_call: .
v_call: TRBV6-1
j_call: TRBJ1-1
cdr3_length: 12
cdr3_nt: TGTGCCAGCAGTAGCTGGGAGAGTGAAGCTTTCTTT
cdr3_aa: CASSSWESEAFF

clone_size: few
d_call: TRBD2
v_call: TRBV19
j_call: TRBJ2-3
cdr3_length: 15
cdr3_nt: TGTGCCAGTAGTATAGGACTAGCGGTCACAGATACGCAGTATTTT
cdr3_aa: CASSIGLAVTDTQYF

clone_size: once
d_call: .
v_call: TRBV7-2
j_call: TRBJ1-5
cdr3_length: 14
cdr3_nt: TGTGCCAGCAGCTTAGACAGGCGGAATCAGCCCCAGCATTTT
cdr3_aa: CASSLDRRNQPQHF

clone_size: .
d_call: .
v_call: TRBV7-8
j_call: TRBJ2-6
cdr3_length: 16
cdr3_nt: TGTGCCAGCAGCAGCGGTCGGCGGGCGGGGGCCAACGTCCTGACTTTC
cdr3_aa: CASSSGRRAGANVLTF